What follows are 25 T cell receptor beta chains derived from one specimen sequenced in a study of blood T cell repertoires in COVID-19. Clones were sequenced by immunoSEQ multiplex PCR, and TCRdb holds only the in-frame ones, with some missing. The top ten hold 4% to 5% of the sample, which has about 290,000 clones, 70% to 90% seen once. Sample: peripheral blood. Receptors originate from a woman aged 50 to 60 with active or convalescent COVID-19.

This clone was detected only a few times. CDR3 protein: CASSTTGSFDAEAFF. In DNA, the CDR3 is TGTGCCAGCAGCACAACAGGGTCGTTCGACGCTGAAGCTTTCTTT. The genes are TRBV11-2 and TRBJ1-1; D might be TRBD1 (6 bases). This CDR3 region has 15 residues. CDR1 SGHAT and CDR2 FQNNGV come from the germline V gene. V lost 5 bases and J lost 6, with 19 bases in between.

The chain combines TRBV24-1 with TRBJ1-2; 9 bases are a match to TRBD1. From germline, CDR1 is KGHDR and CDR2 SFDVKD. J was trimmed by 9 bases and V by 1 base; bases with no gene match: 11. The CDR3 totals 16 residues. The CDR3 spells CATSDLKDRGVERYTF. Here the CDR3 DNA reads TGTGCCACCAGTGATTTAAAGGACAGGGGAGTCGAGCGCTACACCTTC.

This chain links TRBV11-2 with TRBJ2-5; D may be TRBD2 (7 bases). The CDR3 runs 16 residues. V was shortened by 1 base and J by 1 base, with 13 bases between the two germline ends. The germline V gene has CDR1 SGHAT and CDR2 FQNNGV. CDR3 DNA sequence: TGTGCCAGCAGCTTAGGAAGGGGGGGGTTCCAAGAGACCCAGTACTTC. Translating it yields CASSLGRGGFQETQYF.

The chain is built from TRBV4-2 and TRBJ2-1, with 11 positions matching TRBD2. Losses at the gene ends were 2 bases for V and 4 bases for J; bases not matched to a gene: 4. The CDR3 contains 16 residues. Germline CDR1 LGHNA, CDR2 YNFKEQ. DNA for the CDR3: TGTGCCAGCAGCCAACAACTAGCGGGAGCTTACAATGAGCAGTTCTTC. It specifies CASSQQLAGAYNEQFF.

DNA for the CDR3: TGTGCCAGCAGCTTAGGGGACAGGGCTTATAGCAATCAGCCCCAGCATTTT. Translation gives CASSLGDRAYSNQPQHF. The rearrangement uses TRBV7-9 and TRBJ1-5, with TRBD1 matching over 9 bases. CDR1 SEHNR and CDR2 FQNEAQ come from the germline V gene (reference sequence). The CDR3 runs to 17 residues. V trimming: 1 base; J trimming: 0 bases; junction bases outside the gene matches: 4.

The rearrangement joins TRBV7-6 to TRBJ1-2; D uncertain. Germline loops: CDR1 SGHVS, CDR2 FNYEAQ. The CDR3 has 13 residues. Trimming removed 1 base at V and 2 bases at J, with 5 bases between. The CDR3 here is CASSLEQNYGYTF. The CDR3 DNA reads as TGTGCCAGCAGCTTAGAACAGAACTATGGCTACACCTTC.

The chain uses TRBV14 and TRBJ2-1; D may be TRBD2 (6 bases). The CDR3 is 14 residues long. V lost 4 bases and J lost 7, with 14 bases in between. In germline, CDR1 is SGHDN, CDR2 FVKESK. The CDR3 sequence: CASSRWTIPNEQFF. The CDR3 bases are TGTGCCAGCAGCCGCTGGACTATCCCGAATGAGCAGTTCTTC.

V gene TRBV6-1 combines with J gene TRBJ1-1; D unresolved. The CDR3 covers 16 residues. Germline CDR1 MNHNS, CDR2 SASEGT. V shed 2 bases and J shed 3 bases, with 16 bases lying between them. CDR3 DNA sequence: TGTGCCAGCAGTGAACTCGGCGCTGGCGGGTACACTGAAGCTTTCTTT. It translates to CASSELGAGGYTEAFF.

This clone has only a few counts. The chain couples TRBV6-4 to TRBJ2-2, with D maybe TRBD1 (5 bases). The CDR3 is 13 amino acids. V lost 3 bases and J 5 bases, leaving 7 bases between the germline ends. Germline CDR1 reads MRHNA; CDR2 reads SNTAGT. CDR3 sequence reads: CASSEKGTGELFF. The CDR3 coding sequence is TGTGCCAGCAGTGAAAAGGGGACCGGGGAGCTGTTTTTT.

This chain uses TRBV29-1 with TRBJ1-5; maybe TRBD1 (5 bases). Trimming stripped 5 bases from V and 4 bases from J, with 12 bases between. The CDR3 contains 13 residues. Germline V gene sequence: CDR1 SQVTM, CDR2 ANQGSEA. The CDR3 DNA reads as TGCAGCGTTAAAACAGGTGTGAATCAGCCCCAGCATTTT. Translation gives CSVKTGVNQPQHF.

This chain uses TRBV7-2 with TRBJ1-5; D is ambiguous. V lost 5 bases to trimming and J lost 1 base, with 12 bases between them. CDR3 length equals 15 residues. The germline V gene encodes CDR1 SGHTA and CDR2 FQGNSA. CDR3 sequence: CASSVGQSSNQPQHF. The CDR3 DNA is TGTGCCAGCAGCGTAGGGCAGTCGAGCAATCAGCCCCAGCATTTT.

V usage is TRBV18 and J usage is TRBJ1-4; 7 nucleotides align to TRBD1. CDR3 length equals 13 residues. Looked up from germline, CDR1 is KGHSH and CDR2 is LQKENI. V dropped 3 bases and J dropped 11; count of bases not matched to a gene: 6. The CDR3, as DNA: TGTGCCAGCTCACCCGGACAGGATAGCAAACTGTTTTTT. It codes for CASSPGQDSKLFF.

The chain links TRBV28 to TRBJ2-7; 10 bases line up with TRBD1. Germline CDR1 and CDR2: MDHEN and SYDVKM. The CDR3 is made up of 15 amino acids. Trimming took 4 bases from V and 4 from J; bases not matched to a gene: 7. CDR3 nucleotides: TGTGCCAGCAGTTCGCCGGGACAGGGGCCTTACGAGCAGTACTTC. This gives the protein CASSSPGQGPYEQYF.

DNA for the CDR3: TGTGCCATCAGTGGGCGCAGCGGGAGAGCCGGTGAGCAGTTCTTC. Its translation: CAISGRSGRAGEQFF. This chain connects TRBV10-3 to TRBJ2-1; TRBD2 agrees at 8 bases. The CDR3 contains 15 residues. CDR1 ENHRY and CDR2 SYGVKD come from the germline V gene. Losses at the gene ends were 4 bases for V and 9 bases for J; bases not matched to a gene: 11.

The J gene is TRBJ1-1, the V gene TRBV4-1; maybe TRBD1 (5 bases). The CDR3 is 14 residues long. CDR1 MGHRA and CDR2 YSYEKL come from the germline V gene. V lost 3 bases and J lost 0, with 8 bases in between. The CDR3 DNA reads as TGCGCCAGCAGCCAGTTGGGGCTGAACACTGAAGCTTTCTTT. This encodes CASSQLGLNTEAFF.

The chain recombines TRBV25-1 with TRBJ1-1, with TRBD1 identical over 10 bases. The V gene end was trimmed by 4 bases and the J gene end by 6 bases; junction bases not matched to a gene: 8. This CDR3 region has 15 residues. CDR1 MGHDK and CDR2 SYGVNS come from the germline V gene. CDR3 in DNA: TGTGCCAGCAGTGTACCGACAGGGGGCGCCTCTGAAGCTTTCTTT. Protein product: CASSVPTGGASEAFF.

J is TRBJ1-2 and V is TRBV2; a weak D match, TRBD1 (6 bases). The CDR3 covers 11 residues. V lost 4 bases and J lost 7, with 7 bases in between. CDR1 is SNHLY and CDR2 is FYNNEI in the germline V gene. CDR3 region: CASSGTVGYTF. The CDR3 region has the DNA TGTGCCAGCAGTGGGACAGTTGGCTACACCTTC.

This chain uses TRBV25-1 with TRBJ2-7; 10 positions match TRBD1. CDR1 is MGHDK and CDR2 is SYGVNS in the germline V gene. The CDR3 is made up of 18 amino acids. The V and J ends lost 4 bases and 3 bases, in that order; junction bases with no gene match: 15. The CDR3 DNA is TGTGCCAGCAGTGCCCTCCTAGTGAGGGACAGGGGAAACTACGAGCAGTACTTC. Translation: CASSALLVRDRGNYEQYF.

This clone occurred once. CDR3 sequence reads: CASSTSGRGGETQYF. Here the CDR3 DNA reads TGTGCCAGCAGTACTAGCGGGAGAGGTGGGGAGACCCAGTACTTC. J is TRBJ2-5 and V is TRBV6-5; 11 bases match TRBD2. Germline CDR1 reads MNHEY; CDR2 reads SVGAGI. The CDR3 runs 15 residues. V gave up 5 bases and J gave up 5 bases; unmatched junction bases: 7.

The CDR3 reads CASSVPGQNNEQFF. In DNA, the CDR3 is TGCGCCAGCAGCGTTCCGGGACAGAACAATGAGCAGTTCTTC. The chain has TRBV5-1 and TRBJ2-1; 7 bases match TRBD1. Looked up from germline, CDR1 is SGHRS and CDR2 is YFSETQ. CDR3 length: 14 residues. Trimming took 4 bases from V and 5 from J; bases not matched to a gene: 6.

This rearrangement joins TRBV2 to TRBJ1-1; the match to TRBD1 covers 8 bases. V was clipped by 4 bases and J by 4 bases; unmatched bases: 8. The CDR3 is 15 amino acids. Germline values: CDR1 SNHLY, CDR2 FYNNEI. The CDR3 here is CASSVEYRGSTEAFF. Written as DNA, the CDR3 is TGTGCCAGCAGTGTAGAGTACAGGGGGAGCACTGAAGCTTTCTTT.

The rearrangement joins TRBV2 to TRBJ2-7; D perhaps matches TRBD1 (5 bases). V lost 4 bases, J lost 3 bases, and 10 bases lay in between. The CDR3 is made up of 13 amino acids. Germline CDR1 and CDR2: SNHLY and FYNNEI. CDR3 in DNA: TGTGCCAGCAGTGCTCAGGGAAGCTACGAGCAGTACTTC. It specifies CASSAQGSYEQYF.

The chain carries TRBV11-3 and TRBJ1-5; 9 bases match TRBD1. The CDR3 runs to 15 residues. J lost 6 bases, V lost 3 bases, and 6 bases had no gene match. Germline-derived CDR1 and CDR2 are SGHNT and YENEEA. The DNA of the CDR3 is TGTGCCAGCAGCTTGGGACAGGGATCTGGTCAGCCCCAGCATTTT. It translates to CASSLGQGSGQPQHF.

The count of this clone is one. V usage is TRBV19 and J usage is TRBJ2-1; no clear D. The CDR3 has 13 amino acids. Germline assignment: CDR1 LNHDA and CDR2 SQIVND (reference sequence). Trimming removed 2 bases at V and 7 bases at J, with 9 bases between. Written as DNA, the CDR3 is TGTGCCAGTAGTATACTTTGGGCTAATGAGCAGTTCTTC. Translating it yields CASSILWANEQFF.

The chain recombines TRBV5-6 with TRBJ1-1; D is unresolved. Looked up from germline, CDR1 is SGHDT and CDR2 is YYEEEE. This CDR3 is 13 amino acids long. Trimming left V 0 bases short and J 10 bases short, with 13 bases between. Here the CDR3 reads CASSLDPLGGAFF. In DNA form, the CDR3 reads TGTGCCAGCAGCTTGGACCCCCTAGGAGGAGCTTTCTTT.